This T cell receptor (beta chain) appears in the sequencing data of a study of blood T cell repertoires in COVID-19. The wider study: Acute-phase and convalescent COVID-19 samples originated in the United States, Italy and Spain. The cDNA or gDNA used as material had been derived from T cells, B-cell-depleted T cells, or PBMCs.

Authors' methods: Amplification with reference gene primers provided the estimates of nucleated cell counts. The table came from immunoSEQ multiplex PCR; TCRdb's copy has only in-frame clones and leaves some out. V, J and clone size are taken as reported in that table, and D and trimming were inferred from the DNA itself. Here the sample spans 200,000 or so clones, approximately 84% being singletons. V was trimmed by 2 bases and J by 0 bases, leaving 14 bases between them. Germline loops: CDR1 MDHEN, CDR2 SYDVKM. This CDR3 has 17 residues. This receptor was taken from an older woman with active or convalescent COVID-19. Sequencing was done on a sample of peripheral blood. J is TRBJ2-4 and V is TRBV28; perhaps TRBD2 as D (5 bases). CDR3 in amino acids: CASSLTPPGLAKNIQYF. The CDR3, as DNA: TGTGCCAGCAGTTTAACCCCTCCCGGACTAGCCAAAAACATTCAGTACTTC.